The TCR beta chain described here comes from a study of blood T cell repertoires in COVID-19. Study context: Samples taken during acute and convalescent COVID-19 were collected in the United States, Italy and Spain. In each case, the material was cDNA or gDNA derived from T cells, B-cell-depleted T cells, or PBMCs.

Per the original methods: Scientists estimated how many nucleated cells there were by amplifying reference gene primers. Sequencing was performed with immunoSEQ multiplex PCR; in TCRdb, only in-frame clones are kept and a portion is missing. The DNA was the basis for D and trimming; V, J and clone size are from that table. The sample carries fewer than 450,000 clones, 85% to 90% recorded once. The CDR3 covers 17 residues. With 0 bases clipped from V and 7 bases from J, the junction kept 13 bases outside the gene matches. Germline CDR1 SGHRS, CDR2 YFSETQ. Those enrolled, adults aged roughly 18 to 100 years, came from under 25 US areas.

This chain uses TRBV5-1 with TRBJ2-3; 8 bases are shared with TRBD2. The sequenced material came from PBMCs or T cells enriched from blood (not recorded which). The receptor was isolated from a woman between 18 and 30 years old who had recovered from COVID-19. The CDR3 coding sequence is TGCGCCAGCAGCTTGGGGGCGGGGGGCGATTTCGGCAATACGCAGTATTTT. Protein: CASSLGAGGDFGNTQYF.